Each of the 2 T cell receptor beta chains below was sequenced from the same sample in a study of response to subunit inactivated influenza vaccine. TCRdb reprocessed the RT-PCR reads with MiXCR, giving one entry per CDR3 protein. The sample includes approximately 490,000 distinct CDR3 sequences, less than 7.5% of them seen just once. Source: PBMCs from blood, taken around 2 years after vaccination. The receptors derive from a man between 50 and 69 years old who received an inactivated influenza vaccine.

This clonotype was recorded many times. The V gene is TRBV28, the J gene TRBJ1-2, with a possible D match to TRBD1 (6 bases). The germline V gene encodes CDR1 MDHEN and CDR2 SYDVKM. The CDR3 has 16 residues. The V end was cut by 2 bases, the J end by 3 bases, with 16 bases between. CDR3 in DNA: TGTGCCAGCAGTTTACTAGTAGAGGGGGGTTACTATGGCTACACCTTC. Translation gives CASSLLVEGGYYGYTF.

This clonotype was seen only a few times. The gene calls are TRBV28 and TRBJ2-3; D is ambiguous. The germline V and J ends were trimmed by 3 bases and 1 base, with 8 bases remaining between them. CDR1 is MDHEN, CDR2 SYDVKM, per germline. The CDR3 has 14 amino acids. CDR3 sequence: CASSLPAGTDTQYF. The CDR3 DNA reads as TGTGCCAGCAGTTTGCCCGCAGGCACAGATACGCAGTATTTT.